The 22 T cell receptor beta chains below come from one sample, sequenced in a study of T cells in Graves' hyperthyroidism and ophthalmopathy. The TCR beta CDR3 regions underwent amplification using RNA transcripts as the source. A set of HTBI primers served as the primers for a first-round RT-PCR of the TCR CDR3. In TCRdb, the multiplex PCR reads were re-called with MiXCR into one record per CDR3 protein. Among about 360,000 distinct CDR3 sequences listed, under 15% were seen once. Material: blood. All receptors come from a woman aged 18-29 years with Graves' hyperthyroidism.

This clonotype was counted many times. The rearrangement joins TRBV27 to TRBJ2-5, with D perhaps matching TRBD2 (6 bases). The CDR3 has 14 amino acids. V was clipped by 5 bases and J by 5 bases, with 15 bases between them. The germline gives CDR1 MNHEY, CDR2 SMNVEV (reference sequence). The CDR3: CASSPGGLLETQYF. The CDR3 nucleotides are TGTGCCAGCAGTCCCGGGGGTTTATTGGAGACCCAGTACTTC.

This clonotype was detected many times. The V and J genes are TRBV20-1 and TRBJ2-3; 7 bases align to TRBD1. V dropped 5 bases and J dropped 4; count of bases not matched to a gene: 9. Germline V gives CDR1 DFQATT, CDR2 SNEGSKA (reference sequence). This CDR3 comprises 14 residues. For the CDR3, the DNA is TGCAGTGCTCAGAGACAGGGTATCGCAGATACGCAGTATTTT. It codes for CSAQRQGIADTQYF.

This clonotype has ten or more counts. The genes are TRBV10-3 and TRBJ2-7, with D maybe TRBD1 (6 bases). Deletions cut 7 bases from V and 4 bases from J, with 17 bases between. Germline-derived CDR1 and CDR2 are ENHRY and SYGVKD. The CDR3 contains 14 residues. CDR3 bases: TGTGCCATCATCCGGACAGAGACTATATACGAGCAGTACTTC. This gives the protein CAIIRTETIYEQYF.

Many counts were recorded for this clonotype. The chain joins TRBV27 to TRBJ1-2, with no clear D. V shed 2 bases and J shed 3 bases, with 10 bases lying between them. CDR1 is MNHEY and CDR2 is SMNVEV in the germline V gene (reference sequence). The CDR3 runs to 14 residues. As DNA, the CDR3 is TGTGCCAGCAGTTTAAAGAGGACCTACTATGGCTACACCTTC. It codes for CASSLKRTYYGYTF.

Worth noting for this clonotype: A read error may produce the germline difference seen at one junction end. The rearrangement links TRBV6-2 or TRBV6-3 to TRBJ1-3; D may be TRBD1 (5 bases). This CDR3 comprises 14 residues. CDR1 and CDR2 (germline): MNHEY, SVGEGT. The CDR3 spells CASRGGGTGDTIYF. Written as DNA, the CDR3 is TGTGCCAGCAGGGGGGGGGGGACTGGAGACACCATATATTTT.

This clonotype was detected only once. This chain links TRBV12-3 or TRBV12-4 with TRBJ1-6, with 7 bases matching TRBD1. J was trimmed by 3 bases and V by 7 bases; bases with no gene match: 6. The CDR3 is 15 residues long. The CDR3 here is CASIKGQIYNSPLHF. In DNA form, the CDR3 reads TGTGCCAGCATTAAGGGACAGATCTATAATTCACCCCTCCACTTT.

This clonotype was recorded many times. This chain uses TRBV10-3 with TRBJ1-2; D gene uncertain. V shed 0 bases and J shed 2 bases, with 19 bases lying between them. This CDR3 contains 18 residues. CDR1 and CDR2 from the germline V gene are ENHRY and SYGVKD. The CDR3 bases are TGTGCCATCAGTGAGTCGAGTTACGGGAACGATAGGAACTATGGCTACACCTTC. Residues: CAISESSYGNDRNYGYTF.

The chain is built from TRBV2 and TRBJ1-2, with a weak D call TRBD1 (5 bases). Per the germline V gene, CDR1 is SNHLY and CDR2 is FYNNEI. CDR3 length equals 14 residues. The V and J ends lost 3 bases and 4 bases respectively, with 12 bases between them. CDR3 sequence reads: CASSESTRGYGYTF. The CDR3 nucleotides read TGTGCCAGCAGTGAGTCGACTAGGGGCTATGGCTACACCTTC.

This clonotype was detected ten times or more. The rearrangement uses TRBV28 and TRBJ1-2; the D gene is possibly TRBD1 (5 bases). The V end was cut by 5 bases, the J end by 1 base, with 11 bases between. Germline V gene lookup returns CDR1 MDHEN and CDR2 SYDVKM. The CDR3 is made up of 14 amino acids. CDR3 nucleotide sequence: TGTGCCAGCAGTCCAAGACAGATTAACTATGGCTACACCTTC. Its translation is CASSPRQINYGYTF.

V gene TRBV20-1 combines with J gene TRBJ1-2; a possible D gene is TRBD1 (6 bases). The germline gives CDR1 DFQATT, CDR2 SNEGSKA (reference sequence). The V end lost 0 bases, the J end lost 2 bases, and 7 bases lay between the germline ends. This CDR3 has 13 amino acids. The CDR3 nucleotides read TGCAGTGCTAGAGAACAGGGAAACTATGGCTACACCTTC. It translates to CSAREQGNYGYTF.

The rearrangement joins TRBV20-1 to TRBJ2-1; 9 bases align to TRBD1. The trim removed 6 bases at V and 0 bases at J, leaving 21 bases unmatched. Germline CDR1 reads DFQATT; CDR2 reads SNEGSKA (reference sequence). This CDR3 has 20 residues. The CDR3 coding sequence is TGCAGTGCCTTACCTTCCCCGGGACAGGGCCCTCCCAGCTCCTACAATGAGCAGTTCTTC. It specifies CSALPSPGQGPPSSYNEQFF.

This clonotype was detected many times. The CDR3 loop is CASSAHWAGVGGETQYF. DNA for the CDR3: TGTGCCAGCAGTGCCCATTGGGCGGGAGTGGGGGGAGAGACCCAGTACTTC. The chain links TRBV6-1 to TRBJ2-5, with 7 nucleotides matching TRBD2. CDR1 is MNHNS and CDR2 is SASEGT in the germline V gene. This CDR3 has 17 residues. After removal of 4 bases from V and 4 bases from J, the junction contained 15 bases not matched to a gene.

Written as DNA, the CDR3 is TGCAGTGCTAGAGGGACTAGCGGTACCGGGGAGCTGTTTTTT. It translates to CSARGTSGTGELFF. The chain has TRBV20-1 and TRBJ2-2; 10 positions agree with TRBD2. This CDR3 comprises 14 residues. Germline loops: CDR1 DFQATT, CDR2 SNEGSKA (reference sequence). V shed 1 base and J 5 bases; nucleotides not matched to a gene: 1.

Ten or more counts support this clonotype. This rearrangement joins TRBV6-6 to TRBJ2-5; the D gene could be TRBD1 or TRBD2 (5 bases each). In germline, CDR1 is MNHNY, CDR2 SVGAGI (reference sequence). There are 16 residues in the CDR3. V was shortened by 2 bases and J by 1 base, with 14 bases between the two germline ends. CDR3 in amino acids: CASSYTPGQTQETQYF. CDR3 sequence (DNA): TGTGCCAGCAGTTACACCCCGGGGCAGACCCAAGAGACCCAGTACTTC.

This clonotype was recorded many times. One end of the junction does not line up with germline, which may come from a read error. In DNA, the CDR3 is TGTGCTAGCAGCTTAGGCCAGGGGTTCGGCACAGATACGCAGTATTTT. Translating it yields CASSLGQGFGTDTQYF. This chain connects TRBV7-7 to TRBJ2-3; D perhaps matches TRBD1 (6 bases). Looked up from germline, CDR1 is SSHAT and CDR2 is FNYEAQ (reference sequence). The CDR3 runs to 16 residues.

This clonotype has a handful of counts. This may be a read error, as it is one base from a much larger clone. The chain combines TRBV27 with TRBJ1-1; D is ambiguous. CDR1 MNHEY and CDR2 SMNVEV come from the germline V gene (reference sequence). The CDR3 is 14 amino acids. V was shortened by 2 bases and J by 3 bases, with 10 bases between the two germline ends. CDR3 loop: CASSLGRIDTEAFF. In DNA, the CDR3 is TGTGCCAGCAGTTTAGGACGAATAGACACTGAAGCTTTCTTT.

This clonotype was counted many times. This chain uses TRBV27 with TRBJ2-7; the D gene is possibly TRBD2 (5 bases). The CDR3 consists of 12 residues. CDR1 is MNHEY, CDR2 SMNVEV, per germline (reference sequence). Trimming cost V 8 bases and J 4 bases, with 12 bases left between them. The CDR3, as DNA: TGTGCCAGCGGGGATGAGGGTTACGAGCAGTACTTC. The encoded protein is CASGDEGYEQYF.

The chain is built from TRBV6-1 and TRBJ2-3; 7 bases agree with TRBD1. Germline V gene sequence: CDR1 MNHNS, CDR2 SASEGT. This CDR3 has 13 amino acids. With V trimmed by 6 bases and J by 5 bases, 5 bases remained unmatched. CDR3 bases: TGTGCCAGCAGAACAGGGGAAAGAGATACGCAGTATTTT. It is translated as CASRTGERDTQYF.

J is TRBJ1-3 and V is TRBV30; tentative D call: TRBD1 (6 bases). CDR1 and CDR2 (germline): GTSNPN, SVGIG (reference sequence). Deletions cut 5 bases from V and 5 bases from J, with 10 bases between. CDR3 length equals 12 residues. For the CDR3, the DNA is TGTGCCTGGGAGGGACACAGAAACACCATATATTTT. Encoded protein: CAWEGHRNTIYF.

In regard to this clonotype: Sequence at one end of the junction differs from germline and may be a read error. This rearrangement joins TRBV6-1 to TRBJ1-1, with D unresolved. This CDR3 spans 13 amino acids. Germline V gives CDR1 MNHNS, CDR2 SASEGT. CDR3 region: CANSPWINTEAFF. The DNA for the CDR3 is TGTGCCAACAGTCCGTGGATCAACACTGAAGCTTTCTTT.

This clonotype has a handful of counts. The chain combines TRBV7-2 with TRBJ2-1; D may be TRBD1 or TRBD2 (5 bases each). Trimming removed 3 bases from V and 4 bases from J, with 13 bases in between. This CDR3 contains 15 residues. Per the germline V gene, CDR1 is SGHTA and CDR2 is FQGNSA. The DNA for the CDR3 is TGTGCCAGCAGCTTCCGGGACGTTGCGTACAATGAGCAGTTCTTC. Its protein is CASSFRDVAYNEQFF.

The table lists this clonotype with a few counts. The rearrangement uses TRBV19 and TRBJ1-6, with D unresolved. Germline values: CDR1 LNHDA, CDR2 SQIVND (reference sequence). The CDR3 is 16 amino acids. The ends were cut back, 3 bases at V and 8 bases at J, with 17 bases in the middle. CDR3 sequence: CASSIPEGGEDSPLHF. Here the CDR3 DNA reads TGTGCCAGTAGTATCCCCGAGGGAGGCGAGGATTCACCCCTCCACTTT. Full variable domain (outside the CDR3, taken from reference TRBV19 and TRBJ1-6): DGGITQSPKYLFRKEGQNVTLSCEQNLNHDAMYWYRQDPGQGLRLIYYSQIVNDFQKGDIAEGYSVSREKKESFPLTVTSAQKNPTAFYLCASSIPEGGEDSPLHFGNGTRLTVT.